This TCR beta chain was profiled in a study of blood T cell repertoires in COVID-19. As processed by the authors: For nucleated cells, counts were estimated from reference gene primer amplification. Sequencing was performed with immunoSEQ multiplex PCR; in TCRdb, only in-frame clones are kept and a portion is missing. Clone size and V and J calls were adopted from that table, with D and trimming inferred from the DNA. Of some 55,000 clones in the sample, more than 75% were seen once. Germline V CDR1 and CDR2: WSHSY, SAAADI. This CDR3 comprises 15 residues. The germline V and J ends were trimmed by 2 bases and 8 bases, with 15 bases remaining between them.

The chain has TRBV10-2 and TRBJ1-4, with a tentative D call TRBD1 (5 bases). The source is a man in his fifties or sixties with acute or convalescent COVID-19. Sequenced sample: peripheral blood. The CDR3 sequence is CASSELLGTQEKLFF. The DNA of the CDR3 is TGCGCCAGCAGTGAGCTACTCGGGACTCAAGAAAAACTGTTTTTT.